This T cell receptor beta chain originates from a study of OX40 agonist ivuxolimab in advanced cancers. Study-level information: At 0.01 to 10 mg/kg, ivuxolimab was administered intravenously to patients every 2 weeks. Regarding the study as a whole: At 0.1 to 3.0 mg/kg and by week 6, CD4+ and CD8+ T cells in the blood had expanded clonally.

The table came from immunoSEQ multiplex PCR; TCRdb's copy has only in-frame clones and leaves some out. This sample has 10,000 to 15,000 clones, with roughly three quarters found just once. In the case of this clone: Its target is unknown.

The trim removed 3 bases at V and 4 bases at J, leaving 3 bases unmatched. Germline V gives CDR1 MNHEY, CDR2 SMNVEV (reference sequence). There are 14 residues in the CDR3. At cycle 4 day 1, cycle 7 day 1, and baseline, blood was sampled. The sample consisted of CD4+ or CD8+ T cells sorted from blood, taken in a trial of the OX40 agonist ivuxolimab. This sequence joins TRBV27 and TRBJ1-5, with 7 bases that match TRBD1. This TCR was sampled from an adult with an advanced solid tumor such as melanoma, head and neck, liver or kidney cancer. For the CDR3, the DNA is TGTGCCAGCAGTTTCAGGGGGGGGAATCAGCCCCAGCATTTT. It translates to CASSFRGGNQPQHF.